The 10 T cell receptor beta chains below come from one sample, sequenced in a study of blood T cell repertoires in COVID-19. Here immunoSEQ multiplex PCR was the method, and the copy in TCRdb shows in-frame clones only, minus some. The sample has 270,000 or so clones; more than 75% are singletons. Sequencing used PBMCs or T cells enriched from blood (not recorded which). The receptor set was obtained from a woman between 40 and 55 years old with acute COVID-19.

This chain joins TRBV18 and TRBJ2-7; 7 bases are a match to TRBD2. V was clipped by 0 bases and J by 4 bases; unmatched bases: 12. This CDR3 region has 17 residues. Germline V gene data show CDR1 as KGHSH and CDR2 as LQKENI. The chain's CDR3 is CASSPPEPGPGGYEQYF. In DNA form, the CDR3 reads TGTGCCAGCTCACCACCGGAACCGGGACCGGGGGGATACGAGCAGTACTTC. Filled out from reference TRBV18 and TRBJ2-7, the complete variable domain reads NAGVMQNPRHLVRRRGQEARLRCSPMKGHSHVYWYRQLPEEGLKFMVYLQKENIIDESGMPKERFSAEFPKEGPSILRIQQVVRGDSAAYFCASSPPEPGPGGYEQYFGPGTRLTVT.

The V and J genes are TRBV6-6 and TRBJ1-4; D is possibly TRBD1 (6 bases). Per germline, CDR1 MNHNY and CDR2 SVGAGI (reference sequence). The length of the CDR3 is 12 residues. Between the trimmed V and J ends, which lost 5 bases and 12 bases, there was a span of 13 bases. The CDR3 DNA reads TGTGCCAGCAGTGTACAGGGACGAGAACTGTTTTTT. Protein sequence: CASSVQGRELFF.

This clone came up once. V usage is TRBV7-9 and J usage is TRBJ2-1; 9 nucleotides align to TRBD2. Germline assignment: CDR1 SEHNR and CDR2 FQNEAQ (reference sequence). Trimming at V came to 5 bases and at J to 7 bases, leaving 21 bases not matched to a gene. The CDR3 contains 19 residues. For the CDR3, the DNA is TGTGCCAGCAGCCCCCATCTCCCGGGGACTAGCATCGGCGAGAATGAGCAGTTCTTC. It codes for CASSPHLPGTSIGENEQFF.

In this sample, this clone turned up once. The chain carries TRBV7-3 and TRBJ1-3; 8 positions match TRBD1. This CDR3 has 19 residues. Trimming removed 6 bases from V and 0 bases from J; junction bases left unmatched: 16. Germline V CDR1 and CDR2: SGHTA, FQGTGA. DNA for the CDR3: TGTGCCAGCAGGGGGACAGGCCCTAGGACCCTCTCCTCTGGAAACACCATATATTTT. Amino acid sequence: CASRGTGPRTLSSGNTIYF.

The chain recombines TRBV5-6 with TRBJ1-1; D not certain. Germline V gene data show CDR1 as SGHDT and CDR2 as YYEEEE. CDR3 size: 12 residues. The V end was cut by 4 bases, the J end by 5 bases, with 9 bases between. CDR3 loop: CASSSGRTEAFF. The DNA for the CDR3 is TGTGCCAGCAGCAGCGGACGGACTGAAGCTTTCTTT.

The chain is built from TRBV28 and TRBJ1-2; 8 nucleotides match TRBD1. V shed 2 bases, J shed 8 bases, and the junction held 7 bases outside the gene matches. The length of the CDR3 is 14 residues. Germline V gives CDR1 MDHEN, CDR2 SYDVKM. The CDR3 DNA follows: TGTGCCAGCAGTTTACGGACAGGGCGGTCGGGCTACACCTTC. Protein sequence: CASSLRTGRSGYTF.

The genes are TRBV11-2 and TRBJ2-4, with D hard to call. Germline values: CDR1 SGHAT, CDR2 FQNNGV. The CDR3 runs to 14 residues. V gave up 1 base and J gave up 0 bases, with 4 bases separating them. The CDR3 DNA reads as TGTGCCAGCAGCTTAGGAGTAGCCAAAAACATTCAGTACTTC. This translates into CASSLGVAKNIQYF.

The chain links TRBV6-5 to TRBJ2-3, with D hard to call. Trimming took 5 bases from V and 1 from J, leaving 7 bases between them. Per germline, CDR1 MNHEY and CDR2 SVGAGI. This CDR3 is built from 13 residues. The CDR3: CASSLPGTDTQYF. As DNA, the CDR3 is TGTGCCAGCAGTCTTCCTGGCACAGATACGCAGTATTTT.

This chain links TRBV4-1 with TRBJ2-3, with 12 bases matching TRBD2. The trim removed 2 bases at V and 0 bases at J, leaving 3 bases unmatched. The CDR3 totals 17 residues. Germline CDR1 MGHRA, CDR2 YSYEKL. CDR3 nucleotide sequence: TGCGCCAGCAGCCAACGGACTAGCGGGGTCAGCACAGATACGCAGTATTTT. This codes for CASSQRTSGVSTDTQYF.

The V and J genes are TRBV18 and TRBJ2-5; D may be TRBD2 (5 bases). Per the germline V gene, CDR1 is KGHSH and CDR2 is LQKENI. With 3 bases removed from V and 5 bases from J, the gap between germline ends came to 10 bases. CDR3 length: 13 residues. CDR3 nucleotides: TGTGCCAGCTCACCGGGAGTTCGGGAGACCCAGTACTTC. Encoded protein: CASSPGVRETQYF.